Below, 16 T cell receptor beta chains from the same sample are listed, as sequenced in a study of blood T cell repertoires in COVID-19. Only in-frame clones appear in the TCRdb table, and some are missing; sequencing was by immunoSEQ multiplex PCR. The sample carries approximately 53,000 clones, about 72% recorded once. The sequenced sample consisted of PBMCs or T cells enriched from blood (not recorded which). These receptor sequences come from a woman aged 45-65 years with acute COVID-19.

The genes are TRBV19 and TRBJ1-2; 8 nucleotides agree with TRBD1. This CDR3 region has 15 residues. Germline CDR1 reads LNHDA; CDR2 reads SQIVND (reference sequence). Trimming cost V 1 base and J 2 bases; bases outside gene matches: 3. This CDR3 is CASSIGRQGNYGYTF. The CDR3 coding sequence is TGTGCCAGTAGTATAGGTCGACAGGGGAACTATGGCTACACCTTC.

This rearrangement joins TRBV12-5 to TRBJ2-7; D is unresolved. CDR1 and CDR2 (germline): LGHNT, FRNRAP. CDR3 length: 12 amino acids. Trimming took 4 bases from V and 5 from J, leaving 9 bases between them. The CDR3 DNA is TGTGCTAGTGGTTCCTTAACAAACGAGCAGTACTTC. Its translation is CASGSLTNEQYF.

The V and J genes are TRBV29-1 and TRBJ1-1; D is possibly TRBD1 (6 bases). The V and J ends lost 6 bases and 3 bases respectively, with 17 bases between them. Looked up from germline, CDR1 is SQVTM and CDR2 is ANQGSEA. This CDR3 contains 14 residues. The CDR3 loop reads CSVKLQGRDTEAFF. CDR3 in DNA: TGCAGCGTGAAGCTGCAGGGGAGAGACACTGAAGCTTTCTTT.

V is TRBV3-1 (or the pseudogene TRBV3-2) and J is TRBJ2-2; tentatively, D is TRBD2 (5 bases). The CDR3 totals 13 residues. V lost 4 bases and J 7 bases, leaving 10 bases between the germline ends. Germline CDR1 and CDR2: LGHDT and YNNKEL (reference sequence). In DNA form, the CDR3 reads TGTGCCAGCAGCCGGCCGGGGAGCGGGGAGCTGTTTTTT. Encoded protein: CASSRPGSGELFF.

This chain connects TRBV30 to TRBJ1-1; 9 nucleotides match TRBD1. The CDR3 spans 13 residues. The trim removed 0 bases at V and 9 bases at J, leaving 5 bases unmatched. Germline assignment: CDR1 GTSNPN and CDR2 SVGIG (reference sequence). CDR3 amino acids: CAWSVATGGKAFF. The DNA of the CDR3 is TGTGCCTGGAGTGTTGCGACAGGGGGGAAAGCTTTCTTT.

In this sample, this clone turned up a few times. The rearrangement joins TRBV7-9 to TRBJ1-1, with a possible D match to TRBD1 (5 bases). CDR3 length equals 15 residues. V was shortened by 1 base and J by 5 bases, with 14 bases between the two germline ends. Germline V gives CDR1 SEHNR, CDR2 FQNEAQ (reference sequence). CDR3 in DNA: TGTGCCAGCAGCTTAGGGCTAGGGGCAGGGACTGAAGCTTTCTTT. Protein: CASSLGLGAGTEAFF. Looking up the rest from reference TRBV7-9 and TRBJ1-1 gives the full variable domain: DTGVSQNPRHKITKRGQNVTFRCDPISEHNRLYWYRQTLGQGPEFLTYFQNEAQLEKSRLLSDRFSAERPKGSFSTLEIQRTEQGDSAMYLCASSLGLGAGTEAFFGQGTRLTVV.

A few counts support this clone. The genes are TRBV7-9 and TRBJ2-7, with D possibly being TRBD2 (5 bases). Per the germline V gene, CDR1 is SEHNR and CDR2 is FQNEAQ (reference sequence). The V end was cut by 3 bases, the J end by 4 bases, with 7 bases between. This CDR3 is built from 12 residues. The CDR3 bases are TGTGCCAGCAGCTTGGGAGTATACGAGCAGTACTTC. This gives the protein CASSLGVYEQYF.

This clone was seen once. The CDR3 DNA is TGTGCCAGCAGCTTAGTTTACCCGCGAGAAGCTTTCTTT. Translating it yields CASSLVYPREAFF. The rearrangement links TRBV7-2 to TRBJ1-1, with D hard to call. Trimming shortened V by 1 base and J by 8 bases, and 11 bases separated the two germline ends. CDR1 and CDR2 (germline): SGHTA, FQGNSA. The CDR3 spans 13 residues.

This rearrangement joins TRBV7-9 to TRBJ2-3, with D perhaps TRBD1 (5 bases). This CDR3 contains 15 residues. CDR1 and CDR2 from the germline V gene are SEHNR and FQNEAQ (reference sequence). V lost 1 base to trimming and J lost 6 bases, with 14 bases between them. Here the CDR3 reads CASSLESRVGDTQYF. The CDR3 nucleotides read TGTGCCAGCAGCTTAGAATCCAGGGTTGGGGATACGCAGTATTTT.

The gene calls are TRBV11-3 and TRBJ2-1; D perhaps matches TRBD2 (5 bases). CDR3 size: 13 residues. In germline, CDR1 is SGHNT, CDR2 YENEEA. V lost 0 bases to trimming and J lost 5 bases, with 5 bases between them. CDR3 in amino acids: CASSLDGDNEQFF. DNA for the CDR3: TGTGCCAGCAGCTTAGACGGGGACAATGAGCAGTTCTTC.

This clone appeared a single time. This chain joins TRBV28 and TRBJ2-1, with D perhaps matching TRBD1 (5 bases). CDR1 is MDHEN and CDR2 is SYDVKM in the germline V gene. The CDR3 consists of 14 residues. V lost 3 bases and J lost 2, with 8 bases in between. The CDR3 coding sequence is TGTGCCAGCAGTTTTCAGGGTGCCTACAATGAGCAGTTCTTC. It specifies CASSFQGAYNEQFF.

The CDR3 loop reads CASGSGDSYNEQFF. CDR3 DNA sequence: TGTGCTAGTGGTTCGGGGGATTCCTACAATGAGCAGTTCTTC. V is TRBV12-5 and J is TRBJ2-1, with a tentative D call TRBD2 (6 bases). The germline V and J ends were trimmed by 4 bases and 1 base, with 8 bases remaining between them. There are 14 residues in the CDR3. CDR1 and CDR2 (germline): LGHNT, FRNRAP.

This clone appeared a few times. V is TRBV28 and J is TRBJ1-2; 8 positions match TRBD1. V shed 5 bases, J shed 4 bases, and the junction held 9 bases outside the gene matches. Germline values: CDR1 MDHEN, CDR2 SYDVKM. The CDR3 has 15 amino acids. CDR3 coding DNA: TGTGCCAGCAGTGGTGGACAGGGAGGGGCCTATGGCTACACCTTC. Protein sequence: CASSGGQGGAYGYTF.

The table lists this clone with a count of one. The gene calls are TRBV2 and TRBJ1-1; 12 bases are a match to TRBD1. Per the germline V gene, CDR1 is SNHLY and CDR2 is FYNNEI. This CDR3 is built from 14 residues. J was trimmed by 7 bases and V by 8 bases; bases with no gene match: 8. CDR3 amino acids: CASRDRGHGGEAFF. CDR3 nucleotides: TGTGCCAGCCGGGACAGGGGGCATGGGGGTGAAGCTTTCTTT.

This sequence joins TRBV12-5 and TRBJ1-6; tentative D call: TRBD1 (5 bases). From germline, CDR1 is LGHNT and CDR2 FRNRAP. Trimming took off 3 bases at V and 6 bases at J, with 24 bases between the two ends. The CDR3 runs to 19 residues. CDR3 nucleotides: TGTGCTAGTGGTTTCACAGGATCCGACCGCCCTTCGCGTAATTCACCCCTCCACTTT. Protein product: CASGFTGSDRPSRNSPLHF.

The CDR3 DNA reads TGTGCCAGCAGCTTAGTCGATATCCGGGGGGAGACCCAGTACTTC. This encodes CASSLVDIRGETQYF. The rearrangement joins TRBV7-6 to TRBJ2-5; D is perhaps TRBD2 (6 bases). The CDR3 is made up of 15 amino acids. V lost 1 base to trimming and J lost 5 bases, with 14 bases between them. In germline, CDR1 is SGHVS, CDR2 FNYEAQ.